These 24 T cell receptor beta chains originate from one sample sequenced in a study of T cells after yellow fever vaccination. One entry per CDR3 protein, called by TCRdb with MiXCR from the 5' RACE reads. The table records under 200,000 distinct CDR3 sequences, 8% to 13% of them present only once. The source material was CD8+ T cells sorted from PBMCs, sampled 15 days after the yellow fever booster vaccination. The source is a man in his late teens or twenties who received the YFV17D yellow fever vaccine.

This clonotype was seen repeatedly, ten times or more. The chain uses TRBV18 and TRBJ1-5, with D unclear. The CDR3 is 15 residues long. Germline V lookup: CDR1 KGHSH, CDR2 LQKENI. The ends were cut back, 4 bases at V and 5 bases at J, with 15 bases in the middle. The CDR3 is CASSHEDGPDQPQHF. CDR3 nucleotide sequence: TGTGCCAGCTCACACGAGGACGGACCAGATCAGCCCCAGCATTTT.

A few counts support this clonotype. The CDR3 bases are TGCGCCAGCAGCCAAGATTCAGGGGGCGGAGAAAAACTGTTTTTT. It translates to CASSQDSGGGEKLFF. V and J are TRBV4-1 and TRBJ1-4, with 8 positions matching TRBD1. Germline V gene lookup returns CDR1 MGHRA and CDR2 YSYEKL. This CDR3 has 15 residues. V dropped 0 bases and J dropped 8; count of bases not matched to a gene: 5.

This clonotype was recorded a few times. The rearrangement uses TRBV3-1 and TRBJ1-1, with D unresolved. This CDR3 is 15 amino acids long. From germline, CDR1 is LGHDT and CDR2 YNNKEL (reference sequence). Trimming left V 4 bases short and J 3 bases short, with 15 bases between. DNA for the CDR3: TGTGCCAGCAGCCCATCGGTCCGGTGGGACACTGAAGCTTTCTTT. Encoded protein: CASSPSVRWDTEAFF.

V and J are TRBV6-5 and TRBJ1-1; D may be TRBD1 (5 bases). From germline, CDR1 is MNHEY and CDR2 SVGAGI. This CDR3 contains 15 residues. The V gene lost 6 bases and the J gene lost 1 base, with 15 bases spanning the gap. CDR3: CASSHGAWTNTEAFF. The CDR3 nucleotides are TGTGCCAGCAGCCACGGGGCGTGGACGAACACTGAAGCTTTCTTT.

The V and J genes are TRBV6-5 and TRBJ2-1; 7 nucleotides align to TRBD2. Germline V gene data show CDR1 as MNHEY and CDR2 as SVGAGI. The CDR3 runs 12 residues. V lost 10 bases to trimming and J lost 2 bases; unmatched junction nucleotides: 2. CDR3 region: CATAGAYNEQFF. The CDR3, as DNA: TGTGCCACCGCGGGAGCCTACAATGAGCAGTTCTTC.

This clonotype was seen only a few times. The chain recombines TRBV11-2 with TRBJ2-3; 11 nucleotides match TRBD2. J gave up 6 bases and V 11 bases, and 10 bases lay outside the gene matches. Germline V gene lookup returns CDR1 SGHAT and CDR2 FQNNGV. The CDR3 covers 14 residues. The CDR3 protein is CAGISGGAGDTQYF. The CDR3 DNA is TGTGCCGGCATTAGCGGGGGGGCTGGGGATACGCAGTATTTT.

This clonotype has a handful of counts. The chain joins TRBV28 to TRBJ2-3; 9 nucleotides match TRBD2. This CDR3 contains 16 residues. Trimming removed 5 bases from V and 4 bases from J; junction bases left unmatched: 10. The germline CDR1 and CDR2 sequences are MDHEN and SYDVKM. The CDR3 sequence: CASSPLAGGPADTQYF. The CDR3 bases are TGTGCCAGCAGTCCCTTGGCGGGGGGGCCCGCAGATACGCAGTATTTT.

The V call is TRBV6-6, the J call TRBJ2-1; D remains ambiguous. Germline CDR1 and CDR2: MNHNY and SVGAGI (reference sequence). This CDR3 has 16 amino acids. V was cut by 6 bases and J by 5 bases, with 20 bases left in between. The CDR3 DNA reads as TGTGCCAGCAGCCCCACGTGGGGTGGGGTAGACAATGAGCAGTTCTTC. This translates into CASSPTWGGVDNEQFF.

This clonotype showed up just a few times. The chain has TRBV7-3 and TRBJ2-2; TRBD2 matches 10 bases. This CDR3 region has 19 residues. J gave up 0 bases and V 5 bases, and 12 bases lay outside the gene matches. CDR1 and CDR2 from the germline V gene are SGHTA and FQGTGA. For the CDR3, the DNA is TGTGCCAGCAGCCCCAACTTAGCGGGGGGTTTCGCGAACACCGGGGAGCTGTTTTTT. This sequence encodes CASSPNLAGGFANTGELFF.

This clonotype showed up many times. The chain carries TRBV6-2 or TRBV6-3 and TRBJ2-2; TRBD2 aligns across 8 bases. The trim removed 7 bases at V and 6 bases at J, leaving 10 bases unmatched. From germline, CDR1 is MNHEY and CDR2 SVGEGT. The CDR3 consists of 15 residues. The CDR3 sequence is CASTGLAPSAGELFF. The CDR3 DNA sequence: TGTGCCAGCACTGGACTAGCTCCGTCCGCCGGGGAGCTGTTTTTT.

This clonotype has more than one count but fewer than ten. J is TRBJ2-5 and V is TRBV21-1; TRBD2 is taken as the D call from the table, unchecked against the DNA. TRBV21-1 is a pseudogene segment. The CDR3 contains 14 residues. This chain's CDR3 is CASSAGLATETQYF. Written as DNA, the CDR3 is TGTGCCAGCAGCGCGGGACTAGCTACAGAGACCCAGTACTTC.

This rearrangement joins TRBV12-3 or TRBV12-4 to TRBJ1-1, with D hard to call. V lost 4 bases, J lost 0 bases, and 3 bases lay in between. CDR3 size: 12 residues. The DNA for the CDR3 is TGTGCCAGCAGTTGGTTGAACACTGAAGCTTTCTTT. This sequence encodes CASSWLNTEAFF.

This clonotype was observed a few times. CDR3 in DNA: TGCAGTGCTAGAGCTTTGGACAGTCGTCGGAACAATGAGCAGTTCTTC. Its translation is CSARALDSRRNNEQFF. The chain links TRBV20-1 to TRBJ2-1; D perhaps matches TRBD1 (6 bases). Per germline, CDR1 DFQATT and CDR2 SNEGSKA (reference sequence). Trimming shortened V by 1 base and J by 5 bases, and 18 bases separated the two germline ends. The CDR3 spans 16 residues.

The chain carries TRBV28 and TRBJ2-7; D is perhaps TRBD2 (7 bases). This CDR3 is built from 14 residues. The germline V gene encodes CDR1 MDHEN and CDR2 SYDVKM. The V and J ends lost 1 base and 6 bases respectively, with 13 bases between them. The CDR3 bases are TGTGCCAGCAGTTTATATCGGGGGGCGGTCGAGCAGTACGTC. The encoded protein is CASSLYRGAVEQYV.

The chain has TRBV19 and TRBJ1-1; D is perhaps TRBD1 (6 bases). V was cut by 8 bases and J by 1 base, with 11 bases left in between. The germline gives CDR1 LNHDA, CDR2 SQIVND (reference sequence). This CDR3 is built from 13 residues. CDR3 bases: TGTGCCAGTTGGACAGACTCGAACACTGAAGCTTTCTTT. Translated, it gives CASWTDSNTEAFF.

The rearrangement joins TRBV24-1 to TRBJ2-2; D is uncertain. The CDR3 consists of 16 residues. The germline V gene encodes CDR1 KGHDR and CDR2 SFDVKD. Trimming pared 4 bases from V and 4 bases from J, leaving 15 bases between. CDR3 DNA: TGTGCCACCAGTGACCCAGGAATTTCGGGCACCGGGGAGCTGTTTTTT. This sequence encodes CATSDPGISGTGELFF.

The V and J genes are TRBV14 and TRBJ2-5, with 7 positions matching TRBD2. The CDR3 consists of 16 residues. Germline V CDR1 and CDR2: SGHDN, FVKESK. Germline trimming cut 1 base from V and 1 base from J; bases unmatched to any gene: 6. The CDR3 DNA follows: TGTGCCAGCAGCCAAGGTCTACTAGCGCTCCAAGAGACCCAGTACTTC. It specifies CASSQGLLALQETQYF.

Only a few counts were recorded for this clonotype. The chain couples TRBV12-3 or TRBV12-4 to TRBJ2-7; the D call may be TRBD1 or TRBD2 (5 bases each). Deletions cut 5 bases from V and 3 bases from J, with 14 bases between. This CDR3 region has 14 residues. CDR3 protein: CASSETGAVYEQYF. CDR3 DNA: TGTGCCAGCAGTGAAACCGGGGCGGTCTACGAGCAGTACTTC.

This clonotype appeared a few times. The rearrangement links TRBV23-1 to TRBJ2-2; D is possibly TRBD2 (5 bases). TRBV23-1 has ORF status, its function being uncertain. The V end was cut by 5 bases, the J end by 1 base, with 14 bases between. The CDR3 extends over 16 amino acids. DNA of the CDR3: TGCGCCAGCAGTGGCCGGAGGATCCGGAACACCGGGGAGCTGTTTTTT. This sequence encodes CASSGRRIRNTGELFF.

In this sample, this clonotype turned up a few times. V usage is TRBV10-3 and J usage is TRBJ2-3; the match to TRBD1 covers 8 bases. The trim removed 6 bases at V and 1 base at J, leaving 6 bases unmatched. The CDR3 extends over 15 amino acids. Germline CDR1 and CDR2: ENHRY and SYGVKD. CDR3 coding DNA: TGTGCCATCAGCGTCCAGGACAGGGGCACAGATACGCAGTATTTT. This codes for CAISVQDRGTDTQYF.

This clonotype was seen at least ten times. CDR3 DNA sequence: TGTGCCAGTAGTATATCCCCTTATCCGGGGGGCTACACGGATGAGCAGTTCTTC. Its translation: CASSISPYPGGYTDEQFF. This sequence joins TRBV19 and TRBJ2-1, with a possible D match to TRBD2 (7 bases). The ends were cut back, 2 bases at V and 8 bases at J, with 25 bases in the middle. The CDR3 loop spans 18 amino acids. The germline V gene encodes CDR1 LNHDA and CDR2 SQIVND (reference sequence). Combining the CDR3 with reference TRBV19 and TRBJ2-1 gives the whole variable domain DGGITQSPKYLFRKEGQNVTLSCEQNLNHDAMYWYRQDPGQGLRLIYYSQIVNDFQKGDIAEGYSVSREKKESFPLTVTSAQKNPTAFYLCASSISPYPGGYTDEQFFGPGTRLTVL.

This clonotype was detected a few times. The chain uses TRBV7-6 and TRBJ2-7; the match to TRBD1 covers 7 bases. Germline V lookup: CDR1 SGHVS, CDR2 FNYEAQ. This CDR3 region has 16 residues. Trimming took 4 bases from V and 9 from J; bases not matched to a gene: 18. CDR3 coding DNA: TGTGCCAGCAGCTCTTCCGGGACAGCGACCGCTCTCGGGCAGTACTTC. Its protein product is CASSSSGTATALGQYF. The full variable domain, with the rest looked up from reference TRBV7-6 and TRBJ2-7, is GAGVSQSPRYKVTKRGQDVALRCDPISGHVSLYWYRQALGQGPEFLTYFNYEAQQDKSGLPNDRFSAERPEGSISTLTIQRTEQRDSAMYRCASSSSGTATALGQYFGPGTRLTVT.

This clonotype was counted only a few times. J is TRBJ1-5 and V is TRBV15, with 10 bases that match TRBD1. V lost 5 bases and J lost 1; bases outside the gene matches: 2. Germline CDR1 and CDR2: LNHNV and YYDKDF (reference sequence). The CDR3 covers 15 residues. The DNA of the CDR3 is TGTGCCACCAGCCAGGGACAGGGGAGCAATCAGCCCCAGCATTTT. Amino acid sequence: CATSQGQGSNQPQHF.

The chain carries TRBV6-5 and TRBJ2-7, with D possibly matching TRBD2 (5 bases). Looked up from germline, CDR1 is MNHEY and CDR2 is SVGAGI. With 0 bases removed from V and 7 bases from J, the gap between germline ends came to 10 bases. The CDR3 is made up of 13 amino acids. The CDR3 region has the DNA TGTGCCAGCAGTTACTCCCCGGGCGGGGAGCAGTACGTC. Residues: CASSYSPGGEQYV.